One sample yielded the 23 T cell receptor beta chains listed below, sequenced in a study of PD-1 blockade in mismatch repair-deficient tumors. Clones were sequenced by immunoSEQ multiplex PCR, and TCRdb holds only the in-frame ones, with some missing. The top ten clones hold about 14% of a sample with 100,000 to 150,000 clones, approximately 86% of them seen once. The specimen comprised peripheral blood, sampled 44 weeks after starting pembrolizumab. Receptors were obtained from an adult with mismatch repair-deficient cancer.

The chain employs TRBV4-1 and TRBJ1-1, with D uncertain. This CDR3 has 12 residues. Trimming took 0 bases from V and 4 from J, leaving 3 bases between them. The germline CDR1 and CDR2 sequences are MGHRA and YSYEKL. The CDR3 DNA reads TGCGCCAGCAGCCAAGATCGCACTGAAGCTTTCTTT. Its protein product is CASSQDRTEAFF.

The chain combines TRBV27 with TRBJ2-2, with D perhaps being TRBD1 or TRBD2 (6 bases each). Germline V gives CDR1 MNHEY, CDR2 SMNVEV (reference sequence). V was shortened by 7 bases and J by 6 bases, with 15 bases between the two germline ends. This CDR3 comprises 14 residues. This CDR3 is CASTWGARPGELFF. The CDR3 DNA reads TGTGCCAGCACATGGGGGGCTAGGCCCGGGGAGCTGTTTTTT.

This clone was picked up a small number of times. The CDR3 region has the DNA TGTGCCAGCAGCCCGAGAGCGGGCGTCCACGAGCAGTACTTC. This sequence encodes CASSPRAGVHEQYF. V usage is TRBV9 and J usage is TRBJ2-7; TRBD2 might be the D (6 bases). Germline V lookup: CDR1 SGDLS, CDR2 YYNGEE. The CDR3 sequence is 14 residues long. V gave up 4 bases and J gave up 5 bases, with 16 bases separating them.

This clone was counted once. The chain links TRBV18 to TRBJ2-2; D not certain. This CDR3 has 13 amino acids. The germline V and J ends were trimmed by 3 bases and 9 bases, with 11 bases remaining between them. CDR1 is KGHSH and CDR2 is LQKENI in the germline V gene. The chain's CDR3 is CASSPLQHRELFF. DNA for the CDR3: TGTGCCAGCTCACCCCTCCAGCACCGGGAGCTGTTTTTT. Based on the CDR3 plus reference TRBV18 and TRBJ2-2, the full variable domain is NAGVMQNPRHLVRRRGQEARLRCSPMKGHSHVYWYRQLPEEGLKFMVYLQKENIIDESGMPKERFSAEFPKEGPSILRIQQVVRGDSAAYFCASSPLQHRELFFGEGSRLTVL.

CDR3 DNA sequence: TGTGCCAGTAGTATACAACAGGGAAATTCCGGGGAGCTGTTTTTT. This sequence encodes CASSIQQGNSGELFF. V is TRBV19 and J is TRBJ2-2; tentatively, D is TRBD1 (6 bases). The CDR3 runs to 15 residues. CDR1 LNHDA and CDR2 SQIVND come from the germline V gene (reference sequence). V was clipped by 2 bases and J by 6 bases, with 13 bases between them.

CDR3 in DNA: TGTGCCAGCAGCTTGCACAGGGTTGGGCAGCCCCAGCATTTT. Amino acid sequence: CASSLHRVGQPQHF. The chain has TRBV5-5 and TRBJ1-5; the D gene is possibly TRBD1 (6 bases). Germline CDR1 SGHKS, CDR2 YYEKEE (reference sequence). The CDR3 is 14 residues long. V was clipped by 1 base and J by 7 bases, with 12 bases between them.

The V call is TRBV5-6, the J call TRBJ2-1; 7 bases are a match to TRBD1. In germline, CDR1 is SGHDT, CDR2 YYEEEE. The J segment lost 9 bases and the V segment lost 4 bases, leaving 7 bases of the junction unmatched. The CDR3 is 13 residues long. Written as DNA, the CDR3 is TGTGCCAGCAGCCTAGGGACAGAAGGTGAGCAGTTCTTC. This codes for CASSLGTEGEQFF.

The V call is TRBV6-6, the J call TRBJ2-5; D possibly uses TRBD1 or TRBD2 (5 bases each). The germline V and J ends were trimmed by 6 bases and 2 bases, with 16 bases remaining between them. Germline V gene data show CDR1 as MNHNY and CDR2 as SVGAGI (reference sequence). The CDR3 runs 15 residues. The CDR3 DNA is TGTGCCAGCAGCCCCGTGGGGACGGCTCAAGAGACCCAGTACTTC. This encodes CASSPVGTAQETQYF.

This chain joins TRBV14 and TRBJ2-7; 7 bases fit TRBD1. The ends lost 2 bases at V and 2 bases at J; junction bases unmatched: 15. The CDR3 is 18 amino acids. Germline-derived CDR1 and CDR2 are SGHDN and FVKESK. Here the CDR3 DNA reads TGTGCCAGCAGCCAAAGGTCCTTAGGACAGGTCAGCCCCTACGAGCAGTACTTC. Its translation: CASSQRSLGQVSPYEQYF.

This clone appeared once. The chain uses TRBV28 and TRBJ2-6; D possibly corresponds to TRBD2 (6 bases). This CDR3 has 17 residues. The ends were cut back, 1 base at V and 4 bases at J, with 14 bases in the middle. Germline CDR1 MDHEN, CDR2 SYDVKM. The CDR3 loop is CASSLSGTGTGANVLTF. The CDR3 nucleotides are TGTGCCAGCAGTTTATCCGGGACTGGAACCGGGGCCAACGTCCTGACTTTC.

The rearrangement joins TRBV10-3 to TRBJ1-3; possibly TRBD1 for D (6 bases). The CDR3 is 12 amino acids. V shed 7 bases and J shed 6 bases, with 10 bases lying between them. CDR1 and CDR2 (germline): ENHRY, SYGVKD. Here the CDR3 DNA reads TGTGCCATCAACGACAGGCCAAACACCATATATTTT. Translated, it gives CAINDRPNTIYF.

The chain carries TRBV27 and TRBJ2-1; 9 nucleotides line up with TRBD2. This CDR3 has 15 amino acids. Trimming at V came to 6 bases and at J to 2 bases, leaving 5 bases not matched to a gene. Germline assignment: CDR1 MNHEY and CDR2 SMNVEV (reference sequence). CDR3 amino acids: CASRALAGAYNEQFF. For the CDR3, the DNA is TGTGCCAGCAGGGCCTTAGCGGGGGCCTACAATGAGCAGTTCTTC.

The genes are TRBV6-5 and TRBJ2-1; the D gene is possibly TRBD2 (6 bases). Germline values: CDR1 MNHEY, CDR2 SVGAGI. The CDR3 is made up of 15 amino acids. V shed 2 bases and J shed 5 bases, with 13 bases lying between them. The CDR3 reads CASSYLAGRNNEQFF. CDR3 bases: TGTGCCAGCAGTTACCTTGCGGGAAGAAACAATGAGCAGTTCTTC.

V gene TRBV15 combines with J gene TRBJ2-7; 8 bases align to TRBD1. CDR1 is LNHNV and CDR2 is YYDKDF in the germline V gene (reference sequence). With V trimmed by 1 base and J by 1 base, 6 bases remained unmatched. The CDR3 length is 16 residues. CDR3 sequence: CATSRAGRGQSYEQYF. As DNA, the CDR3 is TGTGCCACCAGCAGAGCTGGCAGGGGGCAGTCCTACGAGCAGTACTTC.

The CDR3 here is CASSFAGLANYGYTF. CDR3 nucleotide sequence: TGTGCCAGCAGTTTTGCAGGCCTAGCTAACTATGGCTACACCTTC. The chain carries TRBV27 and TRBJ1-2; no firm D call. The CDR3 consists of 15 residues. V was cut by 3 bases and J by 0 bases, with 11 bases left in between. The germline CDR1 and CDR2 sequences are MNHEY and SMNVEV (reference sequence).

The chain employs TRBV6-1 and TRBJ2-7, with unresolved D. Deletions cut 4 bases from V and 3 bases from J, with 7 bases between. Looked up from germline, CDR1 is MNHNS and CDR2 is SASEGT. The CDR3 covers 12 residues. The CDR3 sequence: CASSGHSYEQYF. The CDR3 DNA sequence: TGTGCCAGCAGTGGCCACAGCTACGAGCAGTACTTC.

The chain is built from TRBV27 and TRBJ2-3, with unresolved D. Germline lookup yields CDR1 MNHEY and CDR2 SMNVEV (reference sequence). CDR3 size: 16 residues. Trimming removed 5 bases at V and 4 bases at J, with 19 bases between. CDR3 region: CASSHVRSQKADTQYF. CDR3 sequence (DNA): TGTGCCAGCAGTCACGTCCGTAGTCAGAAAGCAGATACGCAGTATTTT.

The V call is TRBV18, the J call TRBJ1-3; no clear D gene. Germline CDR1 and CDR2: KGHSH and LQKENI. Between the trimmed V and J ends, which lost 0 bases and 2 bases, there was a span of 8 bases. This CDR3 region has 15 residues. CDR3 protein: CASSPPTTPGNTIYF. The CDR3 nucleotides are TGTGCCAGCTCACCACCGACCACTCCTGGAAACACCATATATTTT.

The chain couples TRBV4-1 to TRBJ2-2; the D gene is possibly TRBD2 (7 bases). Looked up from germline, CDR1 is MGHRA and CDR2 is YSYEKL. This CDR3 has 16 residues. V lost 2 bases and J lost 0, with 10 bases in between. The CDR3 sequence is CASSQRGTTNTGELFF. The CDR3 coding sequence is TGCGCCAGCAGCCAAAGGGGGACTACGAACACCGGGGAGCTGTTTTTT.

CDR3 sequence reads: CASSLIPTGGYNEQFF. The CDR3 coding sequence is TGTGCCAGCAGTTTGATTCCCACAGGGGGCTACAATGAGCAGTTCTTC. The chain is built from TRBV27 and TRBJ2-1, with 8 bases matching TRBD1. The CDR3 is 16 amino acids. In germline, CDR1 is MNHEY, CDR2 SMNVEV (reference sequence). The J segment lost 3 bases and the V segment lost 3 bases, leaving 7 bases of the junction unmatched.

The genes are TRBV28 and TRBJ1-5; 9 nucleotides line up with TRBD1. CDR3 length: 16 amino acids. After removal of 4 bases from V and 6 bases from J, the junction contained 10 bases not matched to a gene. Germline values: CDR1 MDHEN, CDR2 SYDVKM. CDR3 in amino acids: CASSSLTGGAAQPQHF. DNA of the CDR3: TGTGCCAGCAGTTCCTTGACAGGGGGGGCGGCTCAGCCCCAGCATTTT.

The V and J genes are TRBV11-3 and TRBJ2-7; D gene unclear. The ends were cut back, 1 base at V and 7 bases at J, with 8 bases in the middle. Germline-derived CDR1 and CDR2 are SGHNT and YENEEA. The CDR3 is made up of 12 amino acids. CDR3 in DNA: TGTGCCAGCAGCTTAGTTCCTGGGGAGCAGTACTTC. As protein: CASSLVPGEQYF. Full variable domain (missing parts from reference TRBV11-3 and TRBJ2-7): EAGVVQSPRYKIIEKKQPVAFWCNPISGHNTLYWYLQNLGQGPELLIRYENEEAVDDSQLPKDRFSAERLKGVDSTLKIQPAELGDSAVYLCASSLVPGEQYFGPGTRLTVT.

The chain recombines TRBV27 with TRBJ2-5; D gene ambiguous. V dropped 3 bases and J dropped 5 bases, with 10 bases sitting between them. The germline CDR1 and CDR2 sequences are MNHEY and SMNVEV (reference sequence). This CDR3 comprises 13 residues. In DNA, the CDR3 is TGTGCCAGCAGTTTTGTGCCCTGGGAGACCCAGTACTTC. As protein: CASSFVPWETQYF.